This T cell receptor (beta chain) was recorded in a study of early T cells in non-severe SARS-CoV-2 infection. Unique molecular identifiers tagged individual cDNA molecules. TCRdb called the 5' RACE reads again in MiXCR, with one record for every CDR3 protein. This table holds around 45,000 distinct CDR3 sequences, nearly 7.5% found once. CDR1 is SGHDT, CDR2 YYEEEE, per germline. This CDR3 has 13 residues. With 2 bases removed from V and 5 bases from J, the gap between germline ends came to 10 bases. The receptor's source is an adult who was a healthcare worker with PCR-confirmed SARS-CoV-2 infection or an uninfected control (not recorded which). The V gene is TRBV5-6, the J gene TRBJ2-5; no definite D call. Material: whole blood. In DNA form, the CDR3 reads TGTGCCAGCAGCTTTCGACCCCGGGAGACCCAGTACTTC. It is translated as CASSFRPRETQYF.